This T cell receptor (beta chain) derives from a study of T cell repertoires in cytomegalovirus infection. TCRdb recomputed calls from the reads with MiXCR, one row per CDR3 protein. The sample consists of about 890,000 distinct CDR3 sequences, approximately 31% of them appearing once. The CDR3 consists of 12 residues. Per the germline V gene, CDR1 is DFQATT and CDR2 is SNEGSKA (reference sequence). Between the trimmed V and J ends, which lost 6 bases and 8 bases, there was a span of 11 bases. This clonotype was observed a few times. The antigen is undetermined. The specimen was cultured CD8+ T cells from PBMCs, collected from culture after CMV antigen stimulation. The clonotype was recovered from a human donor in good health (CMV status not recorded). Some clones in this sample may be carry-over from other donors' samples. The gene calls are TRBV20-1 and TRBJ1-6, with D maybe TRBD1 (5 bases). CDR3 nucleotides: TGCAGTGCCCCTAGGGGTTATTCACCCCTCCACTTT. Amino acid sequence: CSAPRGYSPLHF.